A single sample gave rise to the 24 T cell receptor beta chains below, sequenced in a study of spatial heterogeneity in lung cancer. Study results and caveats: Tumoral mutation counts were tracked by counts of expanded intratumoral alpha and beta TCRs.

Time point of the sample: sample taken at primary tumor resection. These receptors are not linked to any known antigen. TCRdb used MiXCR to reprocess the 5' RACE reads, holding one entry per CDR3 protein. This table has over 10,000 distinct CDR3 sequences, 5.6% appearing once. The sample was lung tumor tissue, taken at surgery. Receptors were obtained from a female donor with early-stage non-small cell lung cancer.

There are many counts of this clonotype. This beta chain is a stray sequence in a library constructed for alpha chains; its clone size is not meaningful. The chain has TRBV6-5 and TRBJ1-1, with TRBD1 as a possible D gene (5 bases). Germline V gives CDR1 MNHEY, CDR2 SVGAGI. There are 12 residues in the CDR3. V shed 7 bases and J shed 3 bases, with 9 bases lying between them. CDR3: CASTGDHTEAFF. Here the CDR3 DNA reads TGTGCCAGCACGGGGGATCACACTGAAGCTTTCTTT.

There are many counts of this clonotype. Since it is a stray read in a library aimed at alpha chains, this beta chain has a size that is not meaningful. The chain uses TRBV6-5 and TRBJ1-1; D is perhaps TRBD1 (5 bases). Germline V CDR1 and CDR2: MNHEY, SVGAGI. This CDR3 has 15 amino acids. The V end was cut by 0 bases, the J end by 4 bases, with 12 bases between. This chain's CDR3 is CASSYSGDGGTEAFF. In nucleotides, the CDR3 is TGTGCCAGCAGTTACTCAGGGGATGGGGGCACTGAAGCTTTCTTT.

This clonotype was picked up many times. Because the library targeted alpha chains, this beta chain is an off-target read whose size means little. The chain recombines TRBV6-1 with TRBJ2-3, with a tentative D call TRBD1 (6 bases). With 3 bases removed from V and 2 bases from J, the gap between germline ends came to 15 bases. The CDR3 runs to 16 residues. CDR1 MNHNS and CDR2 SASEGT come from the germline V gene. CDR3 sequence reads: CASSDSSRGFTDTQYF. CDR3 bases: TGTGCCAGCAGTGATTCATCTAGGGGGTTCACAGATACGCAGTATTTT.

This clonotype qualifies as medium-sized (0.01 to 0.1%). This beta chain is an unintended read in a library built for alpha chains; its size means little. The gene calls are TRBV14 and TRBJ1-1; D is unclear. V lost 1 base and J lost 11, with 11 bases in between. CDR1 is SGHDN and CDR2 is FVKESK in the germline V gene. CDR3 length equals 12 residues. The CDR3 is CASSQAAGKAFF. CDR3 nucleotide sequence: TGTGCCAGCAGCCAAGCGGCGGGGAAGGCTTTCTTT.

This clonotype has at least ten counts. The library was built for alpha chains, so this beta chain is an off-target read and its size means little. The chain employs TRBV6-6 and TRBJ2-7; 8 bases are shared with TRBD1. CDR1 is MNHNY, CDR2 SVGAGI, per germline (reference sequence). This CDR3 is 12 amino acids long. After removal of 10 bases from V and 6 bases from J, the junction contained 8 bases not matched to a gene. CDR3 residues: CATRTGLGEQYF. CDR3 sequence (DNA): TGTGCCACAAGGACAGGGTTGGGCGAGCAGTACTTC.

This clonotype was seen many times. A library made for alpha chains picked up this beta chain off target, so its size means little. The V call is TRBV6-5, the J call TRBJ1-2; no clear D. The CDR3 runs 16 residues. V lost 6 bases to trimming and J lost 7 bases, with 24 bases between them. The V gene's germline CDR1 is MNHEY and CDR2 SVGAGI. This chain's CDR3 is CASRTIGPRGRSGYTF. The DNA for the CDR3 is TGTGCCAGCAGGACAATAGGACCCCGAGGGAGAAGTGGCTACACCTTC.

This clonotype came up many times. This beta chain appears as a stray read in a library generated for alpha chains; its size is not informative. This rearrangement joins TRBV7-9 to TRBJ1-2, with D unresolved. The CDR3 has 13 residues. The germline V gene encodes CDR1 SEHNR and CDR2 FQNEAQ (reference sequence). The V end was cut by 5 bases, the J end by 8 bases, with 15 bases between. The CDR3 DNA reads TGTGCCAGCAGCCGTCAGGTCCAGGAGGGCTACACCTTC. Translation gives CASSRQVQEGYTF.

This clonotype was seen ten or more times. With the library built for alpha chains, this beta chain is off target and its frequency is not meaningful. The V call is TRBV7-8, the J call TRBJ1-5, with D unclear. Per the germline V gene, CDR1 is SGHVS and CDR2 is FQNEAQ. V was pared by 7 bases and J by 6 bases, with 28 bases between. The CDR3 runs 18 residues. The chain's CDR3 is CASIPGGFSSGSGQPQHF. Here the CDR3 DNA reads TGTGCCAGCATCCCGGGAGGTTTCTCTTCGGGGTCGGGTCAGCCCCAGCATTTT.

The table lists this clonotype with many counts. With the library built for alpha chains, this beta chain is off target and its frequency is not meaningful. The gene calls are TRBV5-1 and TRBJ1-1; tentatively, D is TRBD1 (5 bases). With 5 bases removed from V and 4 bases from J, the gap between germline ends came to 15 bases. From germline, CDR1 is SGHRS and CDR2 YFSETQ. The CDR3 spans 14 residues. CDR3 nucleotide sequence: TGCGCCAGCAGGAGGGGTGACAGTGCCACTGAAGCTTTCTTT. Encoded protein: CASRRGDSATEAFF.

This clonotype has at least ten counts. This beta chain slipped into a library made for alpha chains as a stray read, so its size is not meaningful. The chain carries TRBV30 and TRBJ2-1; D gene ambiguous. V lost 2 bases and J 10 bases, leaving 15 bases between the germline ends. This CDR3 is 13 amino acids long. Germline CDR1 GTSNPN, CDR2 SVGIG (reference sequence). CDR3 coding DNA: TGTGCCTGGAGTCGGTGGGGTGGGCGGGAGCAGTTCTTC. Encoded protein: CAWSRWGGREQFF.

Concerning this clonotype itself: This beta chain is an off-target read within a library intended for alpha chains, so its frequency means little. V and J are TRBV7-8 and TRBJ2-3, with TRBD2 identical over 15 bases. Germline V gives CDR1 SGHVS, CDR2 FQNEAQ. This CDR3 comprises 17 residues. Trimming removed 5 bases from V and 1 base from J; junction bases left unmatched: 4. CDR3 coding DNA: TGTGCCAGCAGCCCCCGGACTAGCGGGAGGGGCACAGATACGCAGTATTTT. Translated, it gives CASSPRTSGRGTDTQYF.

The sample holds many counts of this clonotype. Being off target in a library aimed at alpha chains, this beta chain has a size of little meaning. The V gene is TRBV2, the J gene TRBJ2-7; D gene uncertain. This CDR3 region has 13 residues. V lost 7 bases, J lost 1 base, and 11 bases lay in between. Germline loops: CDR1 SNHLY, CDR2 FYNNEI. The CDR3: CASTPPVSYEQYF. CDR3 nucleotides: TGTGCCAGCACCCCCCCGGTGTCCTACGAGCAGTACTTC.

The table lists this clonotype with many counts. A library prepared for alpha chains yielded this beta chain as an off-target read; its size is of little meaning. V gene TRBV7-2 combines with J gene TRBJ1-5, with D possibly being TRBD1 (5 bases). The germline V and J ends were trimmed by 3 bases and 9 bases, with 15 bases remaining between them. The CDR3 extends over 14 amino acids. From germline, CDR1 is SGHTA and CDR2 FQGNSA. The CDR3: CASSFRDLRGPQHF. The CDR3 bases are TGTGCCAGCAGCTTCAGGGACTTGAGGGGGCCCCAGCATTTT.

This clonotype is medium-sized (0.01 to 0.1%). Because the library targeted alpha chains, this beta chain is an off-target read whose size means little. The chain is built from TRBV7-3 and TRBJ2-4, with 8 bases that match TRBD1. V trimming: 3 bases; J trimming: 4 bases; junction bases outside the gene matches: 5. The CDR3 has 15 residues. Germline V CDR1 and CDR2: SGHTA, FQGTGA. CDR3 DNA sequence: TGTGCCAGCAGCTTTGGCGGGACAGGAAAAAACATTCAGTACTTC. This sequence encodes CASSFGGTGKNIQYF.

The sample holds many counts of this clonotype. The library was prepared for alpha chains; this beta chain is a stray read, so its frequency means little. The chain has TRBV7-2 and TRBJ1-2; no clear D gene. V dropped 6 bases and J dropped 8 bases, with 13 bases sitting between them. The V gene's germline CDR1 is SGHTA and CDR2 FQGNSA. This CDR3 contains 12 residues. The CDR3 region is CASRPRGRGYTF. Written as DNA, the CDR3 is TGTGCCAGCAGGCCCCGTGGAAGGGGCTACACCTTC.

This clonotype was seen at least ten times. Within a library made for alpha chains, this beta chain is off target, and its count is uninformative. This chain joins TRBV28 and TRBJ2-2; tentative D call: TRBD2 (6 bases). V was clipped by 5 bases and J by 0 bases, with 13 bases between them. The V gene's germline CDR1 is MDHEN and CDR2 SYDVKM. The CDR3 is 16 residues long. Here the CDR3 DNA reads TGTGCCAGCAGTCCACTCCTAGCGACGAACACCGGGGAGCTGTTTTTT. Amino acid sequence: CASSPLLATNTGELFF.

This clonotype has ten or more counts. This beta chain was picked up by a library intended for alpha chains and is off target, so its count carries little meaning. CDR3 in DNA: TGTGCCAGCATGGAGCAGGTGGGGTATCAGCCCCAGCATTTT. Protein: CASMEQVGYQPQHF. The chain employs TRBV28 and TRBJ1-5; D is unclear. This CDR3 spans 14 amino acids. The germline V gene has CDR1 MDHEN and CDR2 SYDVKM. Trimming pared 7 bases from V and 5 bases from J, leaving 15 bases between.

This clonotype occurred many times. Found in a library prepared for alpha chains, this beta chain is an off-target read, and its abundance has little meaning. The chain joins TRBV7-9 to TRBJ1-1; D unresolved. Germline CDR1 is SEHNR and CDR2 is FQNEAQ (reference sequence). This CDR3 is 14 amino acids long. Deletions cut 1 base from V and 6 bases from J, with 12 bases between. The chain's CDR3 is CASSLGIEGSEAFF. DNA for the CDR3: TGTGCCAGCAGCTTAGGGATAGAGGGATCTGAAGCTTTCTTT.

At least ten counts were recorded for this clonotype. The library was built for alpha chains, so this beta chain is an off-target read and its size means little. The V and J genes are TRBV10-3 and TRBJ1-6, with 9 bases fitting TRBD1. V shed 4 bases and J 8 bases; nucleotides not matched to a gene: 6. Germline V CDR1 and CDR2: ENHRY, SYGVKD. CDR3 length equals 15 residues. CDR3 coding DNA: TGTGCCATCAGTGGGGGGGACAGGGATCATTCACCCCTCCACTTT. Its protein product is CAISGGDRDHSPLHF.

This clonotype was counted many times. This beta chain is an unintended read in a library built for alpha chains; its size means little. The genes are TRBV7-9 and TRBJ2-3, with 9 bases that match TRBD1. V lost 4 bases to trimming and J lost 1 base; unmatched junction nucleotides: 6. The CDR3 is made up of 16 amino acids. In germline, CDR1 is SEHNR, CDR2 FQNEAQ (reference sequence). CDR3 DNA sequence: TGTGCCAGCAGCTCCATGACAGGGGGTCGCACAGATACGCAGTATTTT. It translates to CASSSMTGGRTDTQYF. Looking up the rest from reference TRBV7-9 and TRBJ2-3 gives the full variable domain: DTGVSQNPRHKITKRGQNVTFRCDPISEHNRLYWYRQTLGQGPEFLTYFQNEAQLEKSRLLSDRFSAERPKGSFSTLEIQRTEQGDSAMYLCASSSMTGGRTDTQYFGPGTRLTVL.

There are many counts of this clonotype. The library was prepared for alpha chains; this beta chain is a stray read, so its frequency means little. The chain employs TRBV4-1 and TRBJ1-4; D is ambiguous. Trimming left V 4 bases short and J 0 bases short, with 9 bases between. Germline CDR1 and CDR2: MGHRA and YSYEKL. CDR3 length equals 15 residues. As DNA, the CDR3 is TGCGCCAGCAGCCTTACGGTATCAACTAATGAAAAACTGTTTTTT. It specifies CASSLTVSTNEKLFF.

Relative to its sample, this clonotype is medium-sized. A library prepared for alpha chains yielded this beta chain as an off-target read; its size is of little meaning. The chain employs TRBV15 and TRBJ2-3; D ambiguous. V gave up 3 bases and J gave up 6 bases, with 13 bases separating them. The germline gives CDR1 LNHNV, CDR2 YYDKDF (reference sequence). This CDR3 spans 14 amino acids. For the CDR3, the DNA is TGTGCCACCAGCAGGTACCGTACTTGGGATACGCAGTATTTT. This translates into CATSRYRTWDTQYF.

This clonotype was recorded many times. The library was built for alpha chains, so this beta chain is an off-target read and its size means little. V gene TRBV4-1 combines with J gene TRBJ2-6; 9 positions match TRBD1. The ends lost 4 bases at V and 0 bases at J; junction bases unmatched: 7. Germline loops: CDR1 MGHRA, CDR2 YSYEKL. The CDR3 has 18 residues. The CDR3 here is CASSPGTGKSSGANVLTF. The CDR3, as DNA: TGCGCCAGCAGCCCCGGGACAGGGAAAAGCTCTGGGGCCAACGTCCTGACTTTC.

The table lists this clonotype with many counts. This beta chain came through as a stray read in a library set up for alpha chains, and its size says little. DNA of the CDR3: TGTGCCAGTAGTGGGGACCGGGACAGGGCCTTAAGCTCCTACAATGAGCAGTTCTTC. It specifies CASSGDRDRALSSYNEQFF. The chain links TRBV19 to TRBJ2-1; TRBD1 matches at 9 bases. V trimming: 5 bases; J trimming: 0 bases; junction bases outside the gene matches: 14. This CDR3 has 19 residues. Germline CDR1 reads LNHDA; CDR2 reads SQIVND (reference sequence). Complete variable domain (other parts from reference TRBV19 and TRBJ2-1): DGGITQSPKYLFRKEGQNVTLSCEQNLNHDAMYWYRQDPGQGLRLIYYSQIVNDFQKGDIAEGYSVSREKKESFPLTVTSAQKNPTAFYLCASSGDRDRALSSYNEQFFGPGTRLTVL.